This T cell receptor beta chain derives from a study of blood T cell repertoires in COVID-19. Study details: COVID-19 samples collected from the United States, Italy and Spain covered acute and convalescent phases.

TCRdb keeps only in-frame clones here, not all; method: immunoSEQ multiplex PCR. Among roughly 250,000 clones listed, around 90% were seen once. The germline V gene encodes CDR1 SEHNR and CDR2 FQNEAQ (reference sequence). Trimming took 2 bases from V and 3 from J, leaving 7 bases between them. The CDR3 has 13 residues. The sample was PBMCs or T cells enriched from blood (not recorded which). This sequence was found in a woman in her forties or fifties who had recovered from COVID-19. The gene calls are TRBV7-9 and TRBJ1-1; possible D gene TRBD1, 5 bases. CDR3 sequence reads: CASSLWGDTEAFF. CDR3 nucleotide sequence: TGTGCCAGCAGCTTATGGGGGGACACTGAAGCTTTCTTT.